These 27 T cell receptor beta chains share one sample of origin, sequenced in a study of blood T cells in healthy people across ages. Using a J-beta primer mix together with a sample-barcoded 5' primer, a second PCR was run for roughly 7 to 11 cycles. One entry per CDR3 protein results from TCRdb running MiXCR on the 5' RACE reads. The sample shows 780,000 or so distinct CDR3 sequences, approximately 60% of them seen only once. Sequencing was done on a sample of blood. The receptors derive from a man aged 35-49 years in good health.

The chain employs TRBV4-2 and TRBJ1-2; maybe TRBD1 (5 bases). Between the trimmed V and J ends, which lost 0 bases and 2 bases, there was a span of 13 bases. Germline assignment: CDR1 LGHNA and CDR2 YNFKEQ. CDR3 length equals 16 residues. The CDR3, as DNA: TGTGCCAGCAGCCAAGAGTTGGGACGGGGGAACTATGGCTACACCTTC. This codes for CASSQELGRGNYGYTF.

This rearrangement joins TRBV14 to TRBJ2-5, with 9 nucleotides matching TRBD2. The J call may be mistaken, given a closer DNA end match to TRBJ2-7. This CDR3 has 16 amino acids. Per germline, CDR1 SGHDN and CDR2 FVKESK. The CDR3 reads CASSRRDGGRAYEQYF. The CDR3 DNA is TGTGCCAGCAGCCGCAGGGATGGCGGGAGGGCCTACGAGCAGTACTTC.

This clonotype appeared a few times. The chain recombines TRBV4-2 with TRBJ1-2; D gene uncertain. The CDR3 is made up of 14 amino acids. Trimming took off 1 base at V and 4 bases at J, with 10 bases between the two ends. The germline CDR1 and CDR2 sequences are LGHNA and YNFKEQ. This chain's CDR3 is CASSQGAIFYGYTF. The CDR3 region has the DNA TGTGCCAGCAGCCAAGGAGCAATCTTCTATGGCTACACCTTC.

V is TRBV7-2 and J is TRBJ2-2, with D uncertain. CDR1 and CDR2 (germline): SGHTA, FQGNSA. Trimming took off 3 bases at V and 7 bases at J, with 12 bases between the two ends. The CDR3 runs to 14 residues. The CDR3 sequence is CASSFTTDGGELFF. The CDR3 coding sequence is TGTGCCAGCAGCTTCACCACCGACGGCGGGGAGCTGTTTTTT. Based on the CDR3 plus reference TRBV7-2 and TRBJ2-2, the full variable domain is GAGVSQSPSNKVTEKGKDVELRCDPISGHTALYWYRQSLGQGLEFLIYFQGNSAPDKSGLPSDRFSAERTGGSVSTLTIQRTQQEDSAVYLCASSFTTDGGELFFGEGSRLTVL.

This clonotype was detected only once. The chain uses TRBV6-1 and TRBJ2-7; TRBD1 matches at 7 bases. Germline CDR1 reads MNHNS; CDR2 reads SASEGT. V lost 5 bases and J lost 5; bases outside the gene matches: 3. This CDR3 has 12 amino acids. CDR3 protein: CASSTGVNEQYF. CDR3 DNA sequence: TGTGCCAGCAGTACAGGGGTGAACGAGCAGTACTTC.

The J gene is TRBJ2-1, the V gene TRBV20-1; 12 bases map to TRBD2. The germline CDR1 and CDR2 sequences are DFQATT and SNEGSKA (reference sequence). V shed 3 bases, J shed 5 bases, and the junction held 5 bases outside the gene matches. This CDR3 contains 15 residues. The CDR3 DNA is TGCAGTGCTAGCCTCGGACTAGCGGGGAACAATGAGCAGTTCTTC. Encoded protein: CSASLGLAGNNEQFF.

This chain joins TRBV20-1 and TRBJ2-2, with 10 bases that match TRBD2. J lost 7 bases, V lost 5 bases, and 10 bases had no gene match. Germline values: CDR1 DFQATT, CDR2 SNEGSKA (reference sequence). CDR3 size: 15 residues. This chain's CDR3 is CSAPSGGAWGGELFF. Here the CDR3 DNA reads TGCAGTGCTCCAAGCGGGGGGGCCTGGGGCGGGGAGCTGTTTTTT.

The rearrangement joins TRBV6-1 to TRBJ1-5; D is unresolved. Trimming cost V 2 bases and J 3 bases, with 14 bases left between them. CDR3 length: 16 amino acids. Germline V gene sequence: CDR1 MNHNS, CDR2 SASEGT. The CDR3 DNA follows: TGTGCCAGCAGTGAATGGGCCTCCACCCCCAATCAGCCCCAGCATTTT. This codes for CASSEWASTPNQPQHF.

The CDR3 spells CASSFQGEGDTEAFF. CDR3 sequence (DNA): TGTGCCAGCAGCTTCCAGGGGGAAGGGGACACTGAAGCTTTCTTT. The chain links TRBV7-9 to TRBJ1-1, with 7 bases aligning to TRBD1. Unmatched junction bases numbered 7, after V lost 3 bases and J lost 3 bases. The CDR3 covers 15 residues. Per the germline V gene, CDR1 is SEHNR and CDR2 is FQNEAQ (reference sequence).

The gene calls are TRBV29-1 and TRBJ1-2; 7 nucleotides align to TRBD1. This CDR3 is built from 17 residues. The V gene's germline CDR1 is SQVTM and CDR2 ANQGSEA. With V trimmed by 5 bases and J by 0 bases, 15 bases remained unmatched. Here the CDR3 reads CSVSGSQGQRTNYGYTF. In DNA form, the CDR3 reads TGCAGCGTTTCAGGGTCGCAGGGACAGAGAACTAACTATGGCTACACCTTC. The full variable domain, completed using reference TRBV29-1 and TRBJ1-2, is SAVISQKPSRDICQRGTSLTIQCQVDSQVTMMFWYRQQPGQSLTLIATANQGSEATYESGFVIDKFPISRPNLTFSTLTVSNMSPEDSSIYLCSVSGSQGQRTNYGYTFGSGTRLTVV.

The rearrangement uses TRBV28 and TRBJ1-2, with 10 bases fitting TRBD1. This CDR3 comprises 17 residues. Germline assignment: CDR1 MDHEN and CDR2 SYDVKM. V lost 6 bases to trimming and J lost 3 bases; unmatched junction nucleotides: 13. The CDR3 DNA is TGTGCCAGCAGGAGGATCCCCGGGACAGGGGTAGACTATGGCTACACCTTC. Its translation: CASRRIPGTGVDYGYTF.

The chain employs TRBV6-1 and TRBJ2-7; TRBD2 matches 7 bases. The CDR3 consists of 15 residues. The ends lost 8 bases at V and 6 bases at J; junction bases unmatched: 16. Germline V gene sequence: CDR1 MNHNS, CDR2 SASEGT. CDR3 residues: CASSSESGRVSEQYF. CDR3 sequence (DNA): TGTGCCAGCTCATCCGAATCGGGGAGGGTCTCCGAGCAGTACTTC.

The genes are TRBV20-1 and TRBJ2-3; 9 bases line up with TRBD2. Unmatched junction bases numbered 9, after V lost 5 bases and J lost 0 bases. The CDR3 extends over 16 amino acids. Germline CDR1 reads DFQATT; CDR2 reads SNEGSKA (reference sequence). The DNA for the CDR3 is TGCAGTGCTGGGGGGCGGGGGGGACCTAGCACAGATACGCAGTATTTT. It encodes CSAGGRGGPSTDTQYF.

The CDR3 loop is CSAAPQQDSPLHF. CDR3 sequence (DNA): TGCAGTGCCGCCCCCCAGCAGGACTCACCCCTCCACTTT. This chain connects TRBV20-1 to TRBJ1-6; D uncertain. The germline CDR1 and CDR2 sequences are DFQATT and SNEGSKA (reference sequence). This CDR3 has 13 residues. V was pared by 6 bases and J by 10 bases, with 16 bases between.

J is TRBJ1-1 and V is TRBV14; no clear D. This CDR3 is 13 amino acids long. V lost 4 bases, J lost 4 bases, and 10 bases lay in between. Germline lookup yields CDR1 SGHDN and CDR2 FVKESK. CDR3 sequence: CASSPRLGTEAFF. The CDR3 DNA follows: TGTGCCAGCAGCCCCAGGTTAGGCACTGAAGCTTTCTTT.

The chain joins TRBV13 to TRBJ1-1; D uncertain. Trimming cost V 5 bases and J 1 base, with 11 bases left between them. There are 14 residues in the CDR3. Germline V gives CDR1 PRHDT, CDR2 FYEKMQ (reference sequence). Written as DNA, the CDR3 is TGTGCCAGCAGCGCCTGGACGGCGAACACTGAAGCTTTCTTT. Translating it yields CASSAWTANTEAFF.

This clonotype was found once. This chain joins TRBV29-1 and TRBJ2-3, with D perhaps matching TRBD2 (5 bases). CDR3 size: 15 residues. Trimming removed 2 bases at V and 0 bases at J, with 12 bases between. The germline V gene has CDR1 SQVTM and CDR2 ANQGSEA. CDR3 in amino acids: CSVEIRAGSTDTQYF. The CDR3 nucleotides are TGCAGCGTTGAAATTAGGGCGGGCAGCACAGATACGCAGTATTTT.

The rearrangement links TRBV5-1 to TRBJ2-7; D not certain. This CDR3 has 13 amino acids. Germline V gene lookup returns CDR1 SGHRS and CDR2 YFSETQ. The V end was cut by 8 bases, the J end by 2 bases, with 14 bases between. Here the CDR3 reads CASLTCGAYEQYF. As DNA, the CDR3 is TGCGCCAGTCTGACTTGTGGGGCCTACGAGCAGTACTTC.

The chain recombines TRBV6-6 with TRBJ2-5, with a weak D call TRBD1 (5 bases). The germline V and J ends were trimmed by 8 bases and 3 bases, with 16 bases remaining between them. Germline lookup yields CDR1 MNHNY and CDR2 SVGAGI (reference sequence). This CDR3 spans 14 amino acids. The CDR3 is CASQGRAVEETQYF. DNA of the CDR3: TGTGCCAGCCAGGGCAGGGCCGTCGAAGAGACCCAGTACTTC.

V usage is TRBV20-1 and J usage is TRBJ1-1; no firm D call. V lost 6 bases to trimming and J lost 5 bases, with 16 bases between them. CDR3 length equals 13 residues. Germline-derived CDR1 and CDR2 are DFQATT and SNEGSKA (reference sequence). The CDR3 nucleotides are TGCAGTGCGGTGAAAGTTCTGTCAACTGAAGCTTTCTTT. Encoded protein: CSAVKVLSTEAFF.

V and J are TRBV6-5 and TRBJ2-7; 13 positions agree with TRBD2. There are 15 residues in the CDR3. The germline CDR1 and CDR2 sequences are MNHEY and SVGAGI. With 6 bases clipped from V and 1 base from J, the junction kept 3 bases outside the gene matches. The DNA for the CDR3 is TGTGCCAGCAGACGGGGACTAGCGGGGTCCTACGAGCAGTACTTC. Its protein is CASRRGLAGSYEQYF.

As regards this clonotype: At one end the junction does not follow the germline gene, possibly because of a read error. This chain joins TRBV5-1 and TRBJ2-1; a weak D match, TRBD2 (6 bases). CDR3 size: 15 residues. Germline lookup yields CDR1 SGHRS and CDR2 YFSETQ. The CDR3 coding sequence is TGCGCCAGCACCTTGATAGCGGCAAAATCCGATGAGCAGTTCTTC. This sequence encodes CASTLIAAKSDEQFF.

This clonotype was seen a single time. This rearrangement joins TRBV20-1 to TRBJ1-4, with D possibly matching TRBD1 (5 bases). CDR1 and CDR2 (germline): DFQATT, SNEGSKA (reference sequence). The CDR3 length is 15 residues. V lost 0 bases, J lost 3 bases, and 11 bases lay in between. The CDR3 DNA reads as TGCAGTGCTAGAGATATGGGGGATCCTAATGAAAAACTGTTTTTT. It encodes CSARDMGDPNEKLFF.

This clonotype was counted once. This rearrangement joins TRBV19 to TRBJ2-3; the D is unclear. Germline values: CDR1 LNHDA, CDR2 SQIVND (reference sequence). The CDR3 is made up of 11 amino acids. Deletions cut 10 bases from V and 3 bases from J, with 8 bases between. The CDR3 protein is CATKVTDTQYF. The CDR3 nucleotides read TGTGCCACCAAAGTAACAGATACGCAGTATTTT.

The V and J genes are TRBV9 and TRBJ2-1; 9 bases map to TRBD2. Germline lookup yields CDR1 SGDLS and CDR2 YYNGEE. Trimming took 0 bases from V and 8 from J; bases not matched to a gene: 9. The CDR3 runs 16 residues. The CDR3 is CASSVVRRGGPDEQFF. In nucleotides, the CDR3 is TGTGCCAGCAGCGTAGTTAGGCGGGGGGGCCCCGATGAGCAGTTCTTC.

V and J are TRBV20-1 and TRBJ2-7; possibly TRBD2 for D (5 bases). This CDR3 region has 15 residues. The V and J ends lost 5 bases and 1 base respectively, with 18 bases between them. Germline CDR1 is DFQATT and CDR2 is SNEGSKA (reference sequence). CDR3 residues: CSAVPLGRDSYEQYF. The CDR3 nucleotides read TGCAGTGCTGTCCCCCTCGGACGGGATTCCTACGAGCAGTACTTC.

V and J are TRBV7-2 and TRBJ2-3, with 8 nucleotides matching TRBD2. The V and J ends lost 5 bases and 3 bases, in that order; junction bases with no gene match: 16. CDR1 and CDR2 (germline): SGHTA, FQGNSA. The CDR3 extends over 18 amino acids. CDR3 residues: CASSPSRTVAGRTDTQYF. In DNA, the CDR3 is TGTGCCAGCAGCCCAAGCCGGACCGTAGCGGGGCGGACAGATACGCAGTATTTT.